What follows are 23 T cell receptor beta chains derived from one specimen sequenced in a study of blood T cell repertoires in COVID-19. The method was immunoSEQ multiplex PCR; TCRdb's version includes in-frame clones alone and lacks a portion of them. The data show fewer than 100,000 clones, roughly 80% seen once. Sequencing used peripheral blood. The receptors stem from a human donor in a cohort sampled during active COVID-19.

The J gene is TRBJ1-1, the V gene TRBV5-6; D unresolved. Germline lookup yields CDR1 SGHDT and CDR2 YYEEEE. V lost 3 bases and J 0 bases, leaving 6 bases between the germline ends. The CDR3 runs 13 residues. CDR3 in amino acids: CASSWQVNTEAFF. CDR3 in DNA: TGTGCCAGCAGCTGGCAGGTGAACACTGAAGCTTTCTTT.

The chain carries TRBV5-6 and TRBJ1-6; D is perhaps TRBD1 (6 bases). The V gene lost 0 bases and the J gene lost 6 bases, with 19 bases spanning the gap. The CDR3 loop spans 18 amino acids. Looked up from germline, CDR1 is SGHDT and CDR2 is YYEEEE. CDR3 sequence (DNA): TGTGCCAGCAGCTTGGCCTCTGTAGGGGGAATTCGTAATTCACCCCTCCACTTT. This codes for CASSLASVGGIRNSPLHF.

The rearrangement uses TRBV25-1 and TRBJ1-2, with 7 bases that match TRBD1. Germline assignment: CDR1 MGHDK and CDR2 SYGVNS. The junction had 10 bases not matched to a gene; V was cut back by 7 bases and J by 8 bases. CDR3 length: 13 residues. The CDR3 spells CASTPGQDGGYTF. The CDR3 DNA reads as TGTGCCAGCACCCCCGGACAGGATGGAGGCTACACCTTC.

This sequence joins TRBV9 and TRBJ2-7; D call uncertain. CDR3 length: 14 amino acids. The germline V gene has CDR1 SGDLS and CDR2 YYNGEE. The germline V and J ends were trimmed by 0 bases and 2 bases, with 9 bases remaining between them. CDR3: CASSVGGEPYEQYF. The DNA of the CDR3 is TGTGCCAGCAGCGTAGGTGGAGAGCCCTACGAGCAGTACTTC.

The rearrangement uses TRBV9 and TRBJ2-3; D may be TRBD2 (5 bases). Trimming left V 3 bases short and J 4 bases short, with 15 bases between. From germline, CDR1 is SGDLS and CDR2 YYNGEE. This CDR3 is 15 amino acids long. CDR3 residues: CASSAFSGSADTQYF. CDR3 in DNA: TGTGCCAGCAGCGCCTTCAGCGGAAGCGCAGATACGCAGTATTTT. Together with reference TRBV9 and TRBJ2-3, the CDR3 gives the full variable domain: DSGVTQTPKHLITATGQRVTLRCSPRSGDLSVYWYQQSLDQGLQFLIQYYNGEERAKGNILERFSAQQFPDLHSELNLSSLELGDSALYFCASSAFSGSADTQYFGPGTRLTVL.

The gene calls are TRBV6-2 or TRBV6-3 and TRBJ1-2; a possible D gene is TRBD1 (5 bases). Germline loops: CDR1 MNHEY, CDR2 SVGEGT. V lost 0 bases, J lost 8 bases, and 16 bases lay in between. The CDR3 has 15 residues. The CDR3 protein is CASSYSHRTRGGYTF. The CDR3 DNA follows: TGTGCCAGCAGTTACTCCCACAGGACAAGAGGAGGCTACACCTTC.

The CDR3 protein is CASSLSLRQGAAKNIQYF. For the CDR3, the DNA is TGTGCCAGCAGTTTATCCCTTCGACAGGGGGCGGCCAAAAACATTCAGTACTTC. V gene TRBV28 combines with J gene TRBJ2-4; TRBD1 matches at 10 bases. The J segment lost 1 base and the V segment lost 1 base, leaving 7 bases of the junction unmatched. The CDR3 is made up of 18 amino acids. The germline CDR1 and CDR2 sequences are MDHEN and SYDVKM.

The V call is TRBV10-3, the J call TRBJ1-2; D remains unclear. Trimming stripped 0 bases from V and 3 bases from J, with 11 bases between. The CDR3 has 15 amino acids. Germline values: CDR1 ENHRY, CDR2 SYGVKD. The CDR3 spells CAISESYEEYYGYTF. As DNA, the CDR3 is TGTGCCATCAGTGAGTCTTACGAGGAATACTATGGCTACACCTTC.

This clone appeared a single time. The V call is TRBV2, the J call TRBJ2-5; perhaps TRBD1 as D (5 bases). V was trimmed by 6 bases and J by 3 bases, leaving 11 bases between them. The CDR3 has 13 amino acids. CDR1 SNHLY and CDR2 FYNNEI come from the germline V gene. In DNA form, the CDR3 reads TGTGCCAGCAGCCCCGACAGTGAAGAGACCCAGTACTTC. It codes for CASSPDSEETQYF. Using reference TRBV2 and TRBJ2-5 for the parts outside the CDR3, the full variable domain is EPEVTQTPSHQVTQMGQEVILRCVPISNHLYFYWYRQILGQKVEFLVSFYNNEISEKSEIFDDQFSVERPDGSNFTLKIRSTKLEDSAMYFCASSPDSEETQYFGPGTRLLVL.

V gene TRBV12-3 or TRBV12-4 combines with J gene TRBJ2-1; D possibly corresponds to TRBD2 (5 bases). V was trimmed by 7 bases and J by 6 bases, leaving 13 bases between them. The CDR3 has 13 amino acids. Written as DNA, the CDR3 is TGTGCCAGCACCGGGATCACCCGCAATGAGCAGTTCTTC. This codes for CASTGITRNEQFF.

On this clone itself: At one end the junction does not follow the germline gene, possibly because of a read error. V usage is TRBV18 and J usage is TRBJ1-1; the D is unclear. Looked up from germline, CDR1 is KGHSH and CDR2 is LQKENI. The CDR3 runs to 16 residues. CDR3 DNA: TGTGCCAGCTCTCCACCCCTAGGTGTCATGAACACTGAAGCTTTCTTT. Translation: CASSPPLGVMNTEAFF.

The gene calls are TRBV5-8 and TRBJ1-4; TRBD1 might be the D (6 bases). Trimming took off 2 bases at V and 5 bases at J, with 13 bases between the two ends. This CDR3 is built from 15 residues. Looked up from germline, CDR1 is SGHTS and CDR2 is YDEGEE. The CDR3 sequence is CASSLTGSENEKLFF. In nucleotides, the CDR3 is TGTGCCAGCAGCTTAACAGGGTCGGAAAATGAAAAACTGTTTTTT.

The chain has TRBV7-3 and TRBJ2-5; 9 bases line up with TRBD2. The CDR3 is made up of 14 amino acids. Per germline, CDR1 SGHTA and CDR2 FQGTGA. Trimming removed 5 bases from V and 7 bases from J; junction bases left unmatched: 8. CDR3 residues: CASSLSSGIGTQYF. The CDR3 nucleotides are TGTGCCAGCAGCCTTTCTAGCGGGATCGGGACCCAGTACTTC.

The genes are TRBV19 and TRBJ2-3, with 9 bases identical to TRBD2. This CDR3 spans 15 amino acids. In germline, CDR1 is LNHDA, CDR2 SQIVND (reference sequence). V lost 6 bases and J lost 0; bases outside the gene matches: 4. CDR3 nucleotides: TGTGCCAGTAGGCGACTAGCGGTGAGCACAGATACGCAGTATTTT. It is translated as CASRRLAVSTDTQYF. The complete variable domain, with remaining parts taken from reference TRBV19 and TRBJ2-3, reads DGGITQSPKYLFRKEGQNVTLSCEQNLNHDAMYWYRQDPGQGLRLIYYSQIVNDFQKGDIAEGYSVSREKKESFPLTVTSAQKNPTAFYLCASRRLAVSTDTQYFGPGTRLTVL.

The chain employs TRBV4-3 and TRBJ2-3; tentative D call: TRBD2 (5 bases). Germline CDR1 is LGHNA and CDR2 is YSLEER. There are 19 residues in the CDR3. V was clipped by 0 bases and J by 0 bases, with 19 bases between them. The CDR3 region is CASSQEHGELVFSTDTQYF. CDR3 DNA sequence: TGCGCCAGCAGCCAAGAACACGGAGAACTAGTGTTTAGCACAGATACGCAGTATTTT.

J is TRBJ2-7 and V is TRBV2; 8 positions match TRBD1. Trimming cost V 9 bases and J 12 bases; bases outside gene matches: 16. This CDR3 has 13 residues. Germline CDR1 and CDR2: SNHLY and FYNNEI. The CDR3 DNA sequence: TGTGCCAGTCGTTCGGGACAGGCGTCTTGGAGGTACTTC. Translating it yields CASRSGQASWRYF.

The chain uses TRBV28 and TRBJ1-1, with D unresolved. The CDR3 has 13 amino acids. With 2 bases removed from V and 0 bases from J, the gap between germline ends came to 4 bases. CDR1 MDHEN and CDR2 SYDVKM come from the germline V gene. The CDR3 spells CASSLIMNTEAFF. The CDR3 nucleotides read TGTGCCAGCAGTTTAATCATGAACACTGAAGCTTTCTTT.

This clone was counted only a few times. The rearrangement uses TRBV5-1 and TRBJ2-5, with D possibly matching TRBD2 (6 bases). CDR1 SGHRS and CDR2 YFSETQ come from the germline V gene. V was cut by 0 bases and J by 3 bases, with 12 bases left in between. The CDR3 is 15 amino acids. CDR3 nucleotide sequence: TGCGCCAGCAGCTTGGCCTTGACGGGAGAAGAGACCCAGTACTTC. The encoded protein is CASSLALTGEETQYF.

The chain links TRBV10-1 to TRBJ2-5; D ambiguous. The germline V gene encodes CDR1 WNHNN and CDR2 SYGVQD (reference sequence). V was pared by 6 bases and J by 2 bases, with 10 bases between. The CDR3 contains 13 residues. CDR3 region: CASSSGPQETQYF. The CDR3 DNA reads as TGCGCCAGCAGCTCGGGTCCTCAAGAGACCCAGTACTTC.

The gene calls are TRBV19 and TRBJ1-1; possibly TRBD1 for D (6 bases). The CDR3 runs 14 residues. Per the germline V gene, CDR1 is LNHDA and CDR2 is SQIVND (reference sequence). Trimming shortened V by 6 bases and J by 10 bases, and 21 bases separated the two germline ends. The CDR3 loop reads CASRPGAGGRVAFF. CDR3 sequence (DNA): TGTGCCAGTAGACCCGGGGCGGGGGGCCGGGTAGCTTTCTTT.

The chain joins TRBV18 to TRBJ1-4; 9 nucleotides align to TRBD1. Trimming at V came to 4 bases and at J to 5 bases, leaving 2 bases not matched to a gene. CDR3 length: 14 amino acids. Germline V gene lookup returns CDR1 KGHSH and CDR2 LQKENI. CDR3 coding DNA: TGTGCCAGCTCACGAGGACAGGGGAATGAAAAACTGTTTTTT. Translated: CASSRGQGNEKLFF.

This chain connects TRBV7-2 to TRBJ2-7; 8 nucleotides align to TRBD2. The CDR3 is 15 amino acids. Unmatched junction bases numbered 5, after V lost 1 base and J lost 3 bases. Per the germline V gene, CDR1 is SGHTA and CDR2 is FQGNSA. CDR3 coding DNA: TGTGCCAGCAGCTTAGGGTCCAGCGGGAGCTACGAGCAGTACTTC. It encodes CASSLGSSGSYEQYF.

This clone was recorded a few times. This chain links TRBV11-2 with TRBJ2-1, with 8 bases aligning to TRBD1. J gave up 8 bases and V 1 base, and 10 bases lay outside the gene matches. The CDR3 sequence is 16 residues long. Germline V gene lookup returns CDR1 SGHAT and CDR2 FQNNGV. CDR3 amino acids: CASSLGPGQVIYEQFF. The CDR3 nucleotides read TGTGCCAGCAGCTTAGGGCCGGGACAGGTAATCTATGAGCAGTTCTTC.